This TCR beta chain emerged from a study of T-cell memory formation after mild COVID-19. About the study: Each donor largely had its own TCR clusters. The study's findings and limits: From day 15 to 85, contracting clones were balanced between CD4 and CD8, whereas later expanders leaned toward CD4+.

The sample holds a few counts of this clonotype. Its antigen is not known. Trimming cost V 0 bases and J 2 bases; bases outside gene matches: 11. The CDR3 runs 19 residues. Per germline, CDR1 SGHRS and CDR2 YFSETQ. From the 5' RACE reads, TCRdb called clonotypes with MiXCR, one entry per CDR3 protein. This repertoire shows about 110,000 distinct CDR3 sequences, around 15% found once; its top ten account for 28%. The sequenced sample was PBMCs or a T cell subset sorted from them (not recorded which). The TCR sequence derives from an adult woman who had mild COVID-19 (a few samples of this study predate the infection). Cell type and time point are not known. The chain links TRBV5-1 to TRBJ2-1, with 10 positions matching TRBD2. In DNA, the CDR3 is TGCGCCAGCAGCTTGGTTCTAGCGGGGGAGGCACCGACCTACAATGAGCAGTTCTTC. Translated: CASSLVLAGEAPTYNEQFF.